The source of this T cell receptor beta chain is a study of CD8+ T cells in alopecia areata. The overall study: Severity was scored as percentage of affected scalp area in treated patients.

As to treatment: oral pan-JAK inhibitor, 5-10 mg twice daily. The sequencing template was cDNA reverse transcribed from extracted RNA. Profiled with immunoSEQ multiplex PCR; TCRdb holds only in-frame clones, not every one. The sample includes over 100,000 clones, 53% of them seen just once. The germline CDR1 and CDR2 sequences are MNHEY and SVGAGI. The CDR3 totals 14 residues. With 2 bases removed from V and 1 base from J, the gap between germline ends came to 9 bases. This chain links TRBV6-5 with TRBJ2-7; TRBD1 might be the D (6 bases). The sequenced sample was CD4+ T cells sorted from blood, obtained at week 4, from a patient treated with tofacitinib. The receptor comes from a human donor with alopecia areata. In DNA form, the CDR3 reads TGTGCCAGCAGTTACGCTACAGGGTCCTACGAGCAGTACTTC. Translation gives CASSYATGSYEQYF.